This T cell receptor beta chain stems from a study of OX40 agonist ivuxolimab in advanced cancers. The V gene lost 6 bases and the J gene lost 8 bases, with 13 bases spanning the gap. CDR1 and CDR2 (germline): KGHSH, LQKENI. The CDR3 is 13 amino acids. TCRdb's copy holds only in-frame clones and misses some; the assay was immunoSEQ multiplex PCR. The profile shows approximately 60,000 clones, 80% to 90% of them singletons. The chain carries TRBV18 and TRBJ1-4; possible D gene TRBD1, 5 bases. Specimen: CD4+ or CD8+ T cells sorted from blood, collected in a trial of the OX40 agonist ivuxolimab. The receptor comes from an adult with an advanced solid tumor such as melanoma, head and neck, liver or kidney cancer. The CDR3 DNA is TGTGCCAGCTCCCCTGGGACTCAGGAAAAACTGTTTTTT. Its protein is CASSPGTQEKLFF.